The 21 T cell receptor beta chains given below trace back to one sample, sequenced in a study (dated by TCRdb to about 2016). Libraries came from RT-PCR. The run used an Illumina MiSeq. The raw public data were reprocessed by TCRdb itself: fastp quality trimming at Q25, MiXCR clonotype calling, in-frame beta chains only. Records with the same CDR3 protein are collapsed into one entry carrying the most frequent genes and DNA. This sample gives 650,000 to 800,000 distinct CDR3 sequences in total; around 14% of them show up just once. The biggest ten clones account for 3.6% of the sample. The sequencing sample was made of memory CD4+ T cells from blood. The receptors were gathered from a female donor in good health, serving as a healthy control.

The rearrangement joins TRBV5-1 to TRBJ2-5; D uncertain. Per the germline V gene, CDR1 is SGHRS and CDR2 is YFSETQ. Trimming took off 4 bases at V and 1 base at J, with 11 bases between the two ends. The CDR3 covers 14 residues. Here the CDR3 DNA reads TGCGCCAGCAGCCCCCAGGATTCCCAAGAGACCCAGTACTTC. Amino acids: CASSPQDSQETQYF. Looking up the rest from reference TRBV5-1 and TRBJ2-5 gives the full variable domain: KAGVTQTPRYLIKTRGQQVTLSCSPISGHRSVSWYQQTPGQGLQFLFEYFSETQRNKGNFPGRFSGRQFSNSRSEMNVSTLELGDSALYLCASSPQDSQETQYFGPGTRLLVL.

This clonotype was detected only a few times. The CDR3 region has the DNA TGTGCCAGCAGTGAAAGTCCGGCCCAGGCGGAAGCTTTCTTT. Its protein product is CASSESPAQAEAFF. The rearrangement joins TRBV6-1 to TRBJ1-1; D is uncertain. Looked up from germline, CDR1 is MNHNS and CDR2 is SASEGT. V dropped 2 bases and J dropped 8 bases, with 15 bases sitting between them. The CDR3 contains 14 residues.

The J gene is TRBJ2-1, the V gene TRBV3-1; 7 nucleotides agree with TRBD2. The CDR3 covers 17 residues. J lost 4 bases, V lost 4 bases, and 13 bases had no gene match. Germline V gene data show CDR1 as LGHDT and CDR2 as YNNKEL (reference sequence). The CDR3 here is CASSPPSHSGRYNEQFF. Written as DNA, the CDR3 is TGTGCCAGCAGCCCACCCTCACATAGCGGGCGTTACAATGAGCAGTTCTTC.

The chain joins TRBV9 to TRBJ2-2, with 11 nucleotides matching TRBD2. V was pared by 4 bases and J by 5 bases, with 7 bases of the junction left unmatched. There are 16 residues in the CDR3. CDR1 is SGDLS and CDR2 is YYNGEE in the germline V gene. The DNA of the CDR3 is TGTGCCAGCAGCTCCGGGACTAGCGGTTTAACCGGGGAGCTGTTTTTT. Protein product: CASSSGTSGLTGELFF.

The rearrangement links TRBV28 to TRBJ1-2, with D possibly matching TRBD1 (5 bases). Trimming cost V 6 bases and J 4 bases, with 18 bases left between them. The CDR3 consists of 15 residues. The germline CDR1 and CDR2 sequences are MDHEN and SYDVKM. CDR3 nucleotides: TGTGCCAGCAGAGAGCAGCCTACTGGGGGCTATGGCTACACCTTC. This translates into CASREQPTGGYGYTF.

This clonotype appeared a few times. The gene calls are TRBV5-1 and TRBJ1-3, with D maybe TRBD1 (6 bases). This CDR3 has 17 residues. Trimming pared 4 bases from V and 2 bases from J, leaving 19 bases between. Germline loops: CDR1 SGHRS, CDR2 YFSETQ. This chain's CDR3 is CASSLFQSGATGNTIYF. Written as DNA, the CDR3 is TGCGCCAGCAGCCTTTTTCAATCAGGGGCTACTGGAAACACCATATATTTT.

The table lists this clonotype with a few counts. The chain uses TRBV6-2 or TRBV6-3 and TRBJ2-1; either TRBD1 or TRBD2 may supply D (5 bases each). The CDR3 is made up of 11 amino acids. Looked up from germline, CDR1 is MNHEY and CDR2 is SVGEGT. V was shortened by 2 bases and J by 14 bases, with 10 bases between the two germline ends. The CDR3 here is CASSYGGAEFF. Written as DNA, the CDR3 is TGTGCCAGCAGTTACGGGGGAGCGGAGTTCTTC.

The genes are TRBV20-1 and TRBJ1-1; 7 nucleotides line up with TRBD1. The germline V gene has CDR1 DFQATT and CDR2 SNEGSKA (reference sequence). This CDR3 has 17 amino acids. Trimming at V came to 5 bases and at J to 5 bases, leaving 20 bases not matched to a gene. The CDR3 spells CSARALQGGGARTEAFF. CDR3 coding DNA: TGCAGTGCTCGAGCCCTGCAGGGGGGGGGCGCGCGGACTGAAGCTTTCTTT.

This clonotype was seen a few times. V gene TRBV6-1 combines with J gene TRBJ2-7; D might be TRBD1 (8 bases). The V gene lost 7 bases and the J gene lost 3 bases, with 10 bases spanning the gap. This CDR3 has 12 residues. Germline V CDR1 and CDR2: MNHNS, SASEGT. CDR3 sequence reads: CASNRGGYEQYF. The CDR3 DNA is TGTGCCAGCAACAGGGGGGGCTACGAGCAGTACTTC.

This clonotype appeared a few times. This sequence joins TRBV29-1 and TRBJ1-5; D unresolved. Trimming pared 5 bases from V and 2 bases from J, leaving 7 bases between. The CDR3 has 12 amino acids. Germline CDR1 and CDR2: SQVTM and ANQGSEA. The CDR3: CSVQGRNQPQHF. The CDR3 nucleotides are TGCAGCGTTCAAGGACGCAATCAGCCCCAGCATTTT.

This clonotype was observed a handful of times. In DNA form, the CDR3 reads TGCAGCGCCTCGGGACAGGACTATGGCTACACCTTC. It yields the protein CSASGQDYGYTF. The rearrangement uses TRBV29-1 and TRBJ1-2, with 8 bases that match TRBD1. The CDR3 runs to 12 residues. The trim removed 7 bases at V and 3 bases at J, leaving 4 bases unmatched. Germline values: CDR1 SQVTM, CDR2 ANQGSEA. Supplemented by reference TRBV29-1 and TRBJ1-2, the full variable domain reads SAVISQKPSRDICQRGTSLTIQCQVDSQVTMMFWYRQQPGQSLTLIATANQGSEATYESGFVIDKFPISRPNLTFSTLTVSNMSPEDSSIYLCSASGQDYGYTFGSGTRLTVV.

At least ten counts were recorded for this clonotype. This sequence joins TRBV7-2 and TRBJ1-1, with D perhaps matching TRBD1 (5 bases). The CDR3 contains 14 residues. Trimming took 4 bases from V and 4 from J, leaving 13 bases between them. The V gene's germline CDR1 is SGHTA and CDR2 FQGNSA. The CDR3 DNA reads TGTGCCAGCAGCTCCTCTTGGGGGGTCACTGAAGCTTTCTTT. This encodes CASSSSWGVTEAFF.

The chain has TRBV15 and TRBJ2-1; TRBD2 matches 8 bases. The CDR3 is 17 amino acids. Germline assignment: CDR1 LNHNV and CDR2 YYDKDF (reference sequence). J lost 6 bases, V lost 0 bases, and 10 bases had no gene match. As DNA, the CDR3 is TGTGCCACCAGCAGAGATCCGCTAGCGGGTACGTTCAATGAGCAGTTCTTC. It codes for CATSRDPLAGTFNEQFF.

This clonotype was observed many times. J is TRBJ2-7 and V is TRBV6-5; 13 bases fit TRBD2. The germline gives CDR1 MNHEY, CDR2 SVGAGI. The CDR3 runs 17 residues. V was clipped by 2 bases and J by 5 bases; unmatched bases: 9. CDR3 bases: TGTGCCAGCAGTTACCCGGGACTAGCGGGAAGAGGGAACGAGCAGTACTTC. Translated: CASSYPGLAGRGNEQYF.

The chain uses TRBV7-7 and TRBJ2-5; D is uncertain. The V gene lost 1 base and the J gene lost 1 base, with 13 bases spanning the gap. CDR3 length equals 16 residues. Per germline, CDR1 SSHAT and CDR2 FNYEAQ (reference sequence). CDR3 sequence: CASSLVGSTSQETQYF. CDR3 sequence (DNA): TGTGCCAGCAGCTTAGTTGGGTCTACTTCCCAAGAGACCCAGTACTTC.

This clonotype was seen at least ten times. The V and J genes are TRBV7-6 and TRBJ1-2, with 7 bases that match TRBD1. V dropped 1 base and J dropped 6; count of bases not matched to a gene: 2. The CDR3 consists of 13 residues. Germline lookup yields CDR1 SGHVS and CDR2 FNYEAQ. CDR3 loop: CASSLEGANGYTF. The DNA of the CDR3 is TGTGCCAGCAGCTTAGAGGGGGCGAATGGCTACACCTTC.

This clonotype has only a few counts. The chain links TRBV6-5 to TRBJ2-7; D not resolved. V was trimmed by 8 bases and J by 3 bases, leaving 17 bases between them. CDR1 and CDR2 (germline): MNHEY, SVGAGI. The CDR3 has 14 amino acids. The CDR3 here is CASGRNKDGYEQYF. CDR3 nucleotides: TGTGCCAGCGGACGAAACAAGGACGGCTACGAGCAGTACTTC.

This chain joins TRBV21-1 and TRBJ1-3. TRBV21-1 is noted as a pseudogene. The length of the CDR3 is 17 residues. This chain's CDR3 is CASSKGKEYGSGNTIYF. The CDR3 DNA is TGTGCCAGCAGCAAAGGGAAGGAGTACGGCTCTGGAAACACCATATATTTT.

The chain uses TRBV6-2 or TRBV6-3 and TRBJ1-5; no definite D call. The CDR3 spans 13 residues. Germline V gene sequence: CDR1 MNHEY, CDR2 SVGEGT. Trimming cost V 6 bases and J 2 bases, with 8 bases left between them. Written as DNA, the CDR3 is TGTGCCAGCAGGCCCGTGGGCAATCAGCCCCAGCATTTT. Translation gives CASRPVGNQPQHF.

This clonotype was seen a few times. The chain recombines TRBV11-2 with TRBJ1-1; D remains ambiguous. Germline CDR1 is SGHAT and CDR2 is FQNNGV. V was clipped by 1 base and J by 4 bases, with 10 bases between them. This CDR3 has 14 amino acids. As DNA, the CDR3 is TGTGCCAGCAGCTTAGGTCCCGGGATCACTGAAGCTTTCTTT. The encoded protein is CASSLGPGITEAFF. The full variable domain, rest sourced from reference TRBV11-2 and TRBJ1-1, is EAGVAQSPRYKIIEKRQSVAFWCNPISGHATLYWYQQILGQGPKLLIQFQNNGVVDDSQLPKDRFSAERLKGVDSTLKIQPAKLEDSAVYLCASSLGPGITEAFFGQGTRLTVV.

This clonotype turned up a few times. This chain connects TRBV6-5 to TRBJ2-5, with 7 bases that match TRBD1. CDR1 is MNHEY and CDR2 is SVGAGI in the germline V gene. The CDR3 has 13 amino acids. V shed 7 bases, J shed 5 bases, and the junction held 7 bases outside the gene matches. For the CDR3, the DNA is TGTGCCAGCACCGACAGGGCCCAGGAGACCCAGTACTTC. It codes for CASTDRAQETQYF.